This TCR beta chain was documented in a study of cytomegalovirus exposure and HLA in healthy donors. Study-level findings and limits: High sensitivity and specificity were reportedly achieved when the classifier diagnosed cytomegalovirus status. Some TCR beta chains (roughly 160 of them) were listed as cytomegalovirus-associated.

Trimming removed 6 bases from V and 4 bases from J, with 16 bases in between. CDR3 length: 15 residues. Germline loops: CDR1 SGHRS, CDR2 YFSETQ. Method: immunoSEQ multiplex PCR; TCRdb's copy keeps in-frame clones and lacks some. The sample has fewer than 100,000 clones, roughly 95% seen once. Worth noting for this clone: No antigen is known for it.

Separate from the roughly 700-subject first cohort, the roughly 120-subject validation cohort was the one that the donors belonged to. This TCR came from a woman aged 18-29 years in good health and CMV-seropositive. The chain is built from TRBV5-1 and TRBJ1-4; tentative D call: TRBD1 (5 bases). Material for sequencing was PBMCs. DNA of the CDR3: TGCGCCAGCACAAACTTCGGGGGAAATAATGAAAAACTGTTTTTT. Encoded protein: CASTNFGGNNEKLFF.